Reported below is one T cell receptor beta chain. Its antigen is undetermined. This entry is derived from a study of T cells in Graves' hyperthyroidism and ophthalmopathy. Study findings and constraints: A median about 6.2 months before onset, the model predicted ophthalmopathy.

For Graves' hyperthyroidism to be stable, ophthalmopathy could not progress within 18 months. RNA transcripts provided the source from which TCR beta CDR3 regions were amplified. HTBI primers were used for first-round RT-PCR of the TCR CDR3. TCRdb re-called the multiplex PCR reads with MiXCR, one entry per CDR3 protein. This repertoire shows hundreds of thousands of distinct CDR3 sequences, about 17% found once; its top ten account for around 4%. J lost 8 bases, V lost 0 bases, and 0 bases had no gene match. The CDR3 has 15 residues. Looked up from germline, CDR1 is MNHEY and CDR2 is SVGEGT. Material for sequencing was blood. This receptor was taken from a woman in her thirties with Graves' hyperthyroidism. The V call is TRBV6-2 or TRBV6-3, the J call TRBJ2-3; 15 bases are a match to TRBD2. CDR3 bases: TGTGCCAGCAGTTACTCGGGACTAGCGGGAGGTACGCAGTATTTT. This gives the protein CASSYSGLAGGTQYF.